These 22 T cell receptor beta chains share one sample of origin, sequenced in a study of neurological immune-mediated disorders. TCRdb used MiXCR to reprocess the 5' RACE reads, holding one entry per CDR3 protein. The data show around 68,000 distinct CDR3 sequences, with approximately 3.7% seen just once and 2.5% to 3% held by the top ten. The specimen sequenced was PBMCs. These receptor sequences come from a man aged 50 or older with multiple sclerosis.

In its sample, this clonotype was seen many times. This sequence joins TRBV7-6 and TRBJ1-5, with D unresolved. This CDR3 is built from 12 residues. Per germline, CDR1 SGHVS and CDR2 FNYEAQ. V was clipped by 4 bases and J by 5 bases, with 6 bases between them. The CDR3 sequence is CASSYLDQPQHF. DNA for the CDR3: TGTGCCAGCAGCTACCTTGATCAGCCCCAGCATTTT.

The sample holds many counts of this clonotype. The J gene is TRBJ2-2, the V gene TRBV5-1; D gene ambiguous. The CDR3 has 17 amino acids. The V gene's germline CDR1 is SGHRS and CDR2 YFSETQ. V was shortened by 4 bases and J by 2 bases, with 18 bases between the two germline ends. The CDR3 sequence is CASSNGPPRGNTGELFF. In DNA, the CDR3 is TGCGCCAGCAGCAACGGACCCCCTCGCGGAAACACCGGGGAGCTGTTTTTT. The full variable domain, in which reference TRBV5-1 and TRBJ2-2 provide the parts outside the CDR3, is KAGVTQTPRYLIKTRGQQVTLSCSPISGHRSVSWYQQTPGQGLQFLFEYFSETQRNKGNFPGRFSGRQFSNSRSEMNVSTLELGDSALYLCASSNGPPRGNTGELFFGEGSRLTVL.

This clonotype was recorded at least ten times. The chain carries TRBV7-6 and TRBJ2-7; D unresolved. V lost 2 bases, J lost 1 base, and 18 bases lay in between. Germline V gene lookup returns CDR1 SGHVS and CDR2 FNYEAQ. This CDR3 spans 17 amino acids. CDR3 coding DNA: TGTGCCAGCAGCTTAACCCTCCCAAGAGTCGGGTCCTACGAGCAGTACTTC. Protein: CASSLTLPRVGSYEQYF.

This clonotype has at least ten counts. The chain joins TRBV4-3 to TRBJ1-2, with D maybe TRBD1 (5 bases). This CDR3 spans 16 amino acids. Germline CDR1 LGHNA, CDR2 YSLEER. V was shortened by 0 bases and J by 4 bases, with 15 bases between the two germline ends. As DNA, the CDR3 is TGCGCCAGCAGCCAAGATGGGACGGCTACTAGCTATGGCTACACCTTC. Protein: CASSQDGTATSYGYTF.

The sample holds many counts of this clonotype. The chain's CDR3 is CSANPGTTQYF. The CDR3, as DNA: TGCAGTGCCAATCCCGGGACTACGCAGTATTTT. This chain links TRBV20-1 with TRBJ2-3, with D perhaps matching TRBD1 or TRBD2 (5 bases each). The V end was cut by 6 bases, the J end by 8 bases, with 12 bases between. The CDR3 contains 11 residues. Germline CDR1 and CDR2: DFQATT and SNEGSKA (reference sequence).

This clonotype was observed many times. V usage is TRBV20-1 and J usage is TRBJ1-4; D is unresolved. CDR3 size: 15 residues. Germline CDR1 DFQATT, CDR2 SNEGSKA (reference sequence). The ends were cut back, 3 bases at V and 5 bases at J, with 16 bases in the middle. The CDR3 loop is CSASDKGSLNEKLFF. The CDR3 bases are TGCAGTGCTAGCGACAAAGGGTCCTTGAATGAAAAACTGTTTTTT.

This clonotype was detected many times. The rearrangement joins TRBV20-1 to TRBJ2-1; D uncertain. The CDR3 sequence is 12 residues long. The V and J ends lost 2 bases and 7 bases respectively, with 9 bases between them. Germline V lookup: CDR1 DFQATT, CDR2 SNEGSKA (reference sequence). CDR3 region: CSARRTHNEQFF. Written as DNA, the CDR3 is TGCAGTGCTAGACGTACTCATAATGAGCAGTTCTTC.

Of note for this clonotype: A much larger clonotype is one base distant, so this may be a read error. The chain employs TRBV5-5 and TRBJ2-3; 8 bases align to TRBD2. CDR1 is SGHKS and CDR2 is YYEKEE in the germline V gene (reference sequence). V shed 7 bases, J shed 9 bases, and the junction held 13 bases outside the gene matches. There are 14 residues in the CDR3. The CDR3 region has the DNA TGTGCCAGCGTCCGGGGGGGGACTTCCAAAACGCAGTATTTT. Protein: CASVRGGTSKTQYF.

This clonotype came up many times. V and J are TRBV7-8 and TRBJ2-7, with TRBD1 identical over 7 bases. The CDR3 contains 14 residues. After removal of 5 bases from V and 3 bases from J, the junction contained 7 bases not matched to a gene. Per germline, CDR1 SGHVS and CDR2 FQNEAQ. In nucleotides, the CDR3 is TGTGCCAGCAGCCCCAGACAGGGTGGCTACGAGCAGTACGTC. This sequence encodes CASSPRQGGYEQYV.

This clonotype was observed at least ten times. This chain connects TRBV12-3 or TRBV12-4 to TRBJ1-4; 7 bases are a match to TRBD1. The CDR3 runs to 14 residues. The junction had 3 bases not matched to a gene; V was cut back by 3 bases and J by 5 bases. CDR3 amino acids: CASSLAGGNEKLFF. CDR3 sequence (DNA): TGTGCCAGCAGTTTGGCAGGGGGGAATGAAAAACTGTTTTTT.

Ten or more counts support this clonotype. This sequence joins TRBV5-1 and TRBJ1-6; D gene unclear. The germline V and J ends were trimmed by 0 bases and 10 bases, with 14 bases remaining between them. Per germline, CDR1 SGHRS and CDR2 YFSETQ. CDR3 length: 15 amino acids. The CDR3 reads CASSLEAGSRSPLHF. DNA of the CDR3: TGCGCCAGCAGCTTGGAGGCAGGAAGTAGGTCACCCCTCCACTTT.

This clonotype occurred many times. The rearrangement uses TRBV11-2 and TRBJ1-2, with TRBD1 as a possible D gene (5 bases). The CDR3 sequence is 15 residues long. V was pared by 4 bases and J by 4 bases, with 16 bases between. Germline CDR1 is SGHAT and CDR2 is FQNNGV. CDR3 region: CASSSSGRAFYGYTF. The CDR3 region has the DNA TGTGCCAGCAGCTCCAGTGGCAGGGCCTTCTATGGCTACACCTTC.

In this sample, this clonotype turned up many times. The V and J genes are TRBV10-3 and TRBJ2-7, with D possibly matching TRBD1 (7 bases). The CDR3 is 17 amino acids. Trimming removed 4 bases at V and 0 bases at J, with 19 bases between. Germline V lookup: CDR1 ENHRY, CDR2 SYGVKD. CDR3 loop: CAISGGRTGENSYEQYF. The DNA for the CDR3 is TGTGCCATCAGTGGGGGGAGGACAGGAGAAAACTCCTACGAGCAGTACTTC.

This clonotype was counted ten times or more. CDR3 residues: CSGERGYNEQFF. The CDR3 DNA reads TGCAGCGGGGAAAGGGGATACAATGAGCAGTTCTTC. The rearrangement uses TRBV29-1 and TRBJ2-1; a weak D match, TRBD1 (5 bases). Between the trimmed V and J ends, which lost 7 bases and 4 bases, there was a span of 11 bases. Germline V gives CDR1 SQVTM, CDR2 ANQGSEA. CDR3 size: 12 residues.

At least ten counts were recorded for this clonotype. The rearrangement links TRBV27 to TRBJ2-2, with 7 bases fitting TRBD2. The CDR3 contains 14 residues. J was trimmed by 3 bases and V by 6 bases; bases with no gene match: 4. Germline V CDR1 and CDR2: MNHEY, SMNVEV (reference sequence). The CDR3, as DNA: TGTGCCAGCAGACGGGACTACTACACCGGGGAGCTGTTTTTT. Amino acids: CASRRDYYTGELFF.

In this sample, this clonotype turned up many times. The chain recombines TRBV12-3 or TRBV12-4 with TRBJ2-7; D remains unclear. The CDR3 sequence is 11 residues long. V was pared by 5 bases and J by 3 bases, with 5 bases between. CDR3 in amino acids: CASSRNYEQYF. CDR3 nucleotide sequence: TGTGCCAGCAGTCGGAACTACGAGCAGTACTTC.

This clonotype was counted ten times or more. The rearrangement links TRBV27 to TRBJ2-1; tentatively, D is TRBD1 (5 bases). The germline V and J ends were trimmed by 3 bases and 5 bases, with 11 bases remaining between them. In germline, CDR1 is MNHEY, CDR2 SMNVEV (reference sequence). The CDR3 has 14 amino acids. This chain's CDR3 is CASSLSGPHNEQFF. The CDR3 DNA follows: TGTGCCAGCAGTTTGTCAGGGCCCCACAATGAGCAGTTCTTC.

The chain links TRBV4-1 to TRBJ2-1; D is ambiguous. The CDR3 sequence is 15 residues long. The V gene lost 5 bases and the J gene lost 0 bases, with 11 bases spanning the gap. Germline values: CDR1 MGHRA, CDR2 YSYEKL. The CDR3 here is CASSDRQDSYNEQFF. The CDR3 nucleotides read TGCGCCAGCAGCGACCGACAAGACTCCTACAATGAGCAGTTCTTC.

In its sample, this clonotype was seen many times. The chain links TRBV20-1 to TRBJ2-2, with 10 nucleotides matching TRBD2. CDR1 DFQATT and CDR2 SNEGSKA come from the germline V gene (reference sequence). With V trimmed by 0 bases and J by 2 bases, 3 bases remained unmatched. The CDR3 has 16 amino acids. The CDR3 nucleotides read TGCAGTGCTAGAGACCTAGCGGGGGATAACACCGGGGAGCTGTTTTTT. Translated, it gives CSARDLAGDNTGELFF.

This clonotype was observed at least ten times. The chain links TRBV10-3 to TRBJ1-4; D not certain. Germline-derived CDR1 and CDR2 are ENHRY and SYGVKD. This CDR3 is 14 amino acids long. V lost 6 bases and J 8 bases, leaving 16 bases between the germline ends. The CDR3 sequence: CAIRPAGSWEKLFF. The CDR3 coding sequence is TGTGCCATCAGGCCAGCGGGGTCTTGGGAAAAACTGTTTTTT.

This clonotype was found many times. The rearrangement links TRBV5-1 to TRBJ1-3, with 7 positions matching TRBD1. The CDR3 consists of 16 residues. Germline V lookup: CDR1 SGHRS, CDR2 YFSETQ. J lost 3 bases, V lost 0 bases, and 6 bases had no gene match. The CDR3 DNA reads TGCGCCAGCAGCTTGGATGACAGGGTCGGTGGAAACACCATATATTTT. Protein sequence: CASSLDDRVGGNTIYF. Full variable domain (rest looked up from reference TRBV5-1 and TRBJ1-3): KAGVTQTPRYLIKTRGQQVTLSCSPISGHRSVSWYQQTPGQGLQFLFEYFSETQRNKGNFPGRFSGRQFSNSRSEMNVSTLELGDSALYLCASSLDDRVGGNTIYFGEGSWLTVV.

This clonotype has ten or more counts. The rearrangement uses TRBV20-1 and TRBJ1-5, with D unresolved. V was cut by 0 bases and J by 3 bases, with 12 bases left in between. The CDR3 covers 15 residues. The germline CDR1 and CDR2 sequences are DFQATT and SNEGSKA (reference sequence). CDR3 nucleotide sequence: TGCAGTGCTAGAGATCTTAGGGCAGTCAATCAGCCCCAGCATTTT. Protein: CSARDLRAVNQPQHF.